The subject of this entry is one T cell receptor beta chain. The V gene's germline CDR1 is ENHRY and CDR2 SYGVKD. Trimming cost V 3 bases and J 6 bases; bases outside gene matches: 5. This CDR3 spans 14 amino acids. These data originate in a study of shared clonotypes between healthy human individuals. Measured with immunoSEQ multiplex PCR; TCRdb has only the in-frame clones, and not every one. The sample lists about 1 million clones, around 76% occurring once. The rearrangement joins TRBV10-3 to TRBJ1-2; 9 positions match TRBD1. The specimen was memory CD4+ T cells sorted from blood. Subset meaning: CD45RA-negative fraction. The sequence came from a man in his late teens or twenties in good health. CDR3 sequence: CAISELGQGDGYTF. In nucleotides, the CDR3 is TGTGCCATCAGTGAACTGGGACAGGGTGATGGCTACACCTTC.